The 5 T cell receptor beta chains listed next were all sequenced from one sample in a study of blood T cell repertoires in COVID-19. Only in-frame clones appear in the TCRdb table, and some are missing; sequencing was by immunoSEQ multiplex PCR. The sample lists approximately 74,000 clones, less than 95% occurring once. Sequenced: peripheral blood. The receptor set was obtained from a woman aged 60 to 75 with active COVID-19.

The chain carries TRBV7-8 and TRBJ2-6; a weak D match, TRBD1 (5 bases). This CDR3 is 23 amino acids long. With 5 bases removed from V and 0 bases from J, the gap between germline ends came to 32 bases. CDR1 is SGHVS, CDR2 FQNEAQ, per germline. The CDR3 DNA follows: TGTGCCAGCAGCCCCCGGGCGGCAGGGCGACCCCATTTGCCCTACTCTGGGGCCAACGTCCTGACTTTC. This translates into CASSPRAAGRPHLPYSGANVLTF. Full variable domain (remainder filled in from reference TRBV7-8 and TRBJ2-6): GAGVSQSPRYKVAKRGQDVALRCDPISGHVSLFWYQQALGQGPEFLTYFQNEAQLDKSGLPSDRFFAERPEGSVSTLKIQRTQQEDSAVYLCASSPRAAGRPHLPYSGANVLTFGAGSRLTVL.

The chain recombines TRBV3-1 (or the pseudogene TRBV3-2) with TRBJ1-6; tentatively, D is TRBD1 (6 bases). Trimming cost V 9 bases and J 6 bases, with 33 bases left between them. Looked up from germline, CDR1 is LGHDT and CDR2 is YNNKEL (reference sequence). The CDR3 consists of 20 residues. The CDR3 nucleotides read TGTGCCAGACCTCGGCCCCCATCAGGGGCCGGGAGGAACCTTAATTCACCCCTCCACTTT. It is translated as CARPRPPSGAGRNLNSPLHF.

The chain's CDR3 is CASSHGGEGYGYTF. CDR3 coding DNA: TGTGCCAGCAGTCACGGGGGGGAAGGTTATGGCTACACCTTC. This chain uses TRBV6-6 with TRBJ1-2; D possibly corresponds to TRBD1 (5 bases). V gave up 5 bases and J gave up 5 bases, with 15 bases separating them. The CDR3 extends over 14 amino acids. Germline values: CDR1 MNHNY, CDR2 SVGAGI (reference sequence).

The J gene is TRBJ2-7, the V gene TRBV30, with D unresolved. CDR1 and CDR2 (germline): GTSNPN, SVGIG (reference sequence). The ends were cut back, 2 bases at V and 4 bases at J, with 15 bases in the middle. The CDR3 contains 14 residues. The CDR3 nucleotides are TGTGCCTGGAGTCGGAGTAGCAGCCTATACGAGCAGTACTTC. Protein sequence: CAWSRSSSLYEQYF.

CDR3 region: CASSPRDLLRGEQYF. Here the CDR3 DNA reads TGTGCCAGCAGTCCCCGGGACCTCCTTCGGGGGGAGCAGTACTTC. The rearrangement uses TRBV28 and TRBJ2-7; possible D gene TRBD2, 6 bases. Germline V gene lookup returns CDR1 MDHEN and CDR2 SYDVKM. This CDR3 has 15 residues. V gave up 5 bases and J gave up 7 bases, with 21 bases separating them.